This TCR beta chain was found in a study of cytomegalovirus exposure and HLA in healthy donors. Study-wide results and caveats: According to the study, approximately 150 TCR beta chains were cytomegalovirus-associated. Presence/absence analyses took donor sequencing depth as roughly uniform. The study had only CMV serostatus as immune exposure information.

Germline CDR1 and CDR2: SEHNR and FQNEAQ (reference sequence). The CDR3 loop spans 15 amino acids. Trimming removed 6 bases from V and 1 base from J; junction bases left unmatched: 7. In the PCR, 60 Vbeta and 13 Jbeta primers were used. Clones were sequenced by immunoSEQ multiplex PCR, and TCRdb holds only the in-frame ones, with some missing. The sample lists 180,000 or so clones, around four fifths occurring once. Notes on this clone: Its antigen is as yet unknown.

The TCR originated in a woman between 45 and 60 years old in good health and CMV-seropositive. The rearrangement joins TRBV7-9 to TRBJ2-7; 9 bases agree with TRBD2. Sequenced input: PBMCs. CDR3 bases: TGTGCCAGCAGACCAGGGCTAGCGGGGTCCTACGAGCAGTACTTC. Its translation is CASRPGLAGSYEQYF.